The 3 T cell receptor beta chains given below trace back to one sample, sequenced in a study of T cell changes during pregnancy in multiple sclerosis. Clones were read by immunoSEQ multiplex PCR, and TCRdb kept only the in-frame ones, dropping some. Seen here are tens of thousands of clones, about nine tenths observed once, and the top ten hold 0.55% to 0.85%. The sample consisted of peripheral blood, taken in the third trimester of pregnancy. The origin of the receptors is a female donor in good health, enrolled as a control in a pregnancy study.

The chain combines TRBV19 with TRBJ1-6, with TRBD1 matching 10 bases. CDR3 length: 15 amino acids. The germline V gene encodes CDR1 LNHDA and CDR2 SQIVND (reference sequence). The V segment lost 7 bases and the J segment 5 bases; nucleotides outside the gene matches: 5. The CDR3 sequence is CASTRQGANNSPLHF. The DNA for the CDR3 is TGTGCCAGTACCAGACAGGGGGCGAATAATTCACCCCTCCACTTT.

The rearrangement links TRBV18 to TRBJ1-6; a weak D match, TRBD1 (6 bases). Trimming left V 0 bases short and J 10 bases short, with 7 bases between. This CDR3 comprises 13 residues. CDR1 and CDR2 from the germline V gene are KGHSH and LQKENI. The CDR3: CASSPPQGSPLHF. CDR3 nucleotide sequence: TGTGCCAGCTCACCACCACAGGGATCACCCCTCCACTTT.

This clone was counted a single time. V and J are TRBV2 and TRBJ1-5; TRBD1 might be the D (6 bases). The CDR3 is 14 residues long. Trimming stripped 3 bases from V and 4 bases from J, with 10 bases between. CDR1 SNHLY and CDR2 FYNNEI come from the germline V gene. CDR3 sequence reads: CASSDQGFNQPQHF. The CDR3 bases are TGTGCCAGCAGTGATCAGGGGTTTAATCAGCCCCAGCATTTT.